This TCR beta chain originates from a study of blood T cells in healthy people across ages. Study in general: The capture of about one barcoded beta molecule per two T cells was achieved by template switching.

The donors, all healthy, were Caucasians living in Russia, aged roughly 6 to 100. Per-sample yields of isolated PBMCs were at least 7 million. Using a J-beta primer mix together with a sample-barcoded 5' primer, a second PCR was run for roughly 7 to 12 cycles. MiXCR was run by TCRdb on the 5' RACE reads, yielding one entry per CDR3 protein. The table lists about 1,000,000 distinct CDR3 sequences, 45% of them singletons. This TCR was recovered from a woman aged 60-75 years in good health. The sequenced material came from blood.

CDR3 nucleotide sequence: TGTGCCAGCAGCCAATCGGGACTAGCGAAGAATGAGCAGTTCTTC. Protein sequence: CASSQSGLAKNEQFF. This chain connects TRBV12-3 or TRBV12-4 to TRBJ2-1; 10 bases match TRBD2. This CDR3 is 15 amino acids long. J lost 7 bases, V lost 6 bases, and 9 bases had no gene match.